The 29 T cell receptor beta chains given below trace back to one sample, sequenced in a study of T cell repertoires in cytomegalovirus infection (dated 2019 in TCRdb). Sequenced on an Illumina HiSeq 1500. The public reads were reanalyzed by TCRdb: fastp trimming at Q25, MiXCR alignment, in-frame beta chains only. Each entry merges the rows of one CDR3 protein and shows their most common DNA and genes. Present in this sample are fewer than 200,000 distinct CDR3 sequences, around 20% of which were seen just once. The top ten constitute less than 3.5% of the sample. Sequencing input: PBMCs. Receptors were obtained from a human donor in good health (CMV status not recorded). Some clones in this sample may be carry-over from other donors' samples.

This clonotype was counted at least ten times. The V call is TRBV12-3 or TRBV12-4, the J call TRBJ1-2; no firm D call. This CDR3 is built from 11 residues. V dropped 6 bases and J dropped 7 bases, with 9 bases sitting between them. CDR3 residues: CASSQEGGYTF. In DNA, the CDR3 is TGTGCCAGCAGCCAGGAGGGTGGCTACACCTTC.

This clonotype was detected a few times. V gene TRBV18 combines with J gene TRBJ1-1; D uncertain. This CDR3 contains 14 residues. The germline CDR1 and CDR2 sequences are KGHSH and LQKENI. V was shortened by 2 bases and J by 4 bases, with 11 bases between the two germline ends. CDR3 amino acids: CASSPTGESTEAFF. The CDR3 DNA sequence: TGTGCCAGCTCACCAACCGGGGAGTCCACTGAAGCTTTCTTT.

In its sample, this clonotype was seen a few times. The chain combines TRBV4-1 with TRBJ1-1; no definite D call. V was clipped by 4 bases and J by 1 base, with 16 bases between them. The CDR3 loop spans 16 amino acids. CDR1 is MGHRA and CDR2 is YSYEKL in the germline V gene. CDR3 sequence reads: CASSPGPNKGNTEAFF. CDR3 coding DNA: TGCGCCAGCAGCCCCGGGCCCAACAAAGGGAACACTGAAGCTTTCTTT.

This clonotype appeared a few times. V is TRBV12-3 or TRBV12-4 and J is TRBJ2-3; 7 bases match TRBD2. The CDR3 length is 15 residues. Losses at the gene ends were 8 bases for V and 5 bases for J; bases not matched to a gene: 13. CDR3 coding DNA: TGTGCCAGCCAGGTTCGGGGGGAGGGTCGAGATACGCAGTATTTT. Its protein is CASQVRGEGRDTQYF.

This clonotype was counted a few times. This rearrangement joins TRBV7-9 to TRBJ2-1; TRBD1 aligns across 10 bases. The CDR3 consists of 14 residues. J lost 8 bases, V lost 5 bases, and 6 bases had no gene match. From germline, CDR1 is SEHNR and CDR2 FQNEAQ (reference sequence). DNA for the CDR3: TGTGCCAGCAGCCCGGGACAGGGGAAGGATGAGCAGTTCTTC. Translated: CASSPGQGKDEQFF.

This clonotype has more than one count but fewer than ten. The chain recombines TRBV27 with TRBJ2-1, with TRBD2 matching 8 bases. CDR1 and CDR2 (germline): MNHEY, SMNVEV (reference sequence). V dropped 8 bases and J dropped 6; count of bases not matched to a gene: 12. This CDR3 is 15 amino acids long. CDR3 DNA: TGTGCCAGCGGAAAGCGGGAGTTCTCCCTCAATGAGCAGTTCTTC. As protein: CASGKREFSLNEQFF.

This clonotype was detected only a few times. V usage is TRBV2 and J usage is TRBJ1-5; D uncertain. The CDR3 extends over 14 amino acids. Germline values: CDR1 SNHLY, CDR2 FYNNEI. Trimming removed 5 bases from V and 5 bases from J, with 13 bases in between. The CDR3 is CASSPPRTDQPQHF. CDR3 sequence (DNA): TGTGCCAGCAGTCCCCCCAGGACCGATCAGCCCCAGCATTTT.

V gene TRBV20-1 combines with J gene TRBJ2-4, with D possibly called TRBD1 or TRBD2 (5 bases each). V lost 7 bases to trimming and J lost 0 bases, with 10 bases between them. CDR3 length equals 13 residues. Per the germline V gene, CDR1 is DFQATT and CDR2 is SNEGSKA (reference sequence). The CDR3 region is CSGGGRAKNIQYF. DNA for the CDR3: TGCAGTGGGGGCGGGCGAGCCAAAAACATTCAGTACTTC.

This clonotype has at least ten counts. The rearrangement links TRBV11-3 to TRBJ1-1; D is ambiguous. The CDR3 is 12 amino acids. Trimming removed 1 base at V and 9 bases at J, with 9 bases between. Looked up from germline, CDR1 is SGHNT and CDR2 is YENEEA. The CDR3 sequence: CASSLARAQAFF. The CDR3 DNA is TGTGCCAGCAGCTTAGCAAGGGCGCAAGCTTTCTTT.

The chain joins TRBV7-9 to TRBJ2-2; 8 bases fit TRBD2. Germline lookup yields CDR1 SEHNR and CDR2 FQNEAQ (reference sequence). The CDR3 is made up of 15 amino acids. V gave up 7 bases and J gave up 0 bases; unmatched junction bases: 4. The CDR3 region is CASNRGGPNTGELFF. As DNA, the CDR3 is TGTGCCAGCAACCGGGGGGGCCCGAACACCGGGGAGCTGTTTTTT. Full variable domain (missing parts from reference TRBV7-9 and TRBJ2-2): DTGVSQNPRHKITKRGQNVTFRCDPISEHNRLYWYRQTLGQGPEFLTYFQNEAQLEKSRLLSDRFSAERPKGSFSTLEIQRTEQGDSAMYLCASNRGGPNTGELFFGEGSRLTVL.

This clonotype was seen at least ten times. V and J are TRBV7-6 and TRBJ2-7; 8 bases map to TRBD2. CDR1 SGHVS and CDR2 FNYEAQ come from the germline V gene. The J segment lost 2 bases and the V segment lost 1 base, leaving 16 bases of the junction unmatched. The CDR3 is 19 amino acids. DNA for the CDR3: TGTGCCAGCAGCTTAGTCTCCGATATAGGTAGCGGGACACCCTACGAGCAGTACTTC. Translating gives CASSLVSDIGSGTPYEQYF.

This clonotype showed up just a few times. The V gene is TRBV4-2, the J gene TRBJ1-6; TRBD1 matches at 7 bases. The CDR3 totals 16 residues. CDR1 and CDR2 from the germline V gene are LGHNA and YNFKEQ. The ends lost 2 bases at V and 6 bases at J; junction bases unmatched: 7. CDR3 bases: TGTGCCAGCAGCCAACCCGCCGGGACAGCTAATTCACCCCTCCACTTT. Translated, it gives CASSQPAGTANSPLHF.

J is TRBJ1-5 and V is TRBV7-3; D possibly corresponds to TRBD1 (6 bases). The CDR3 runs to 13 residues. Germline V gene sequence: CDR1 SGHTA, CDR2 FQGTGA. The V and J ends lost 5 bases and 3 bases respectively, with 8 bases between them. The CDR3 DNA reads TGTGCCAGCAGCCGGGGGCTCAATCAGCCCCAGCATTTT. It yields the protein CASSRGLNQPQHF. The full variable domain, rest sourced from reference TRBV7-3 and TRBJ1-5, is GAGVSQTPSNKVTEKGKYVELRCDPISGHTALYWYRQSLGQGPEFLIYFQGTGAADDSGLPNDRFFAVRPEGSVSTLKIQRTERGDSAVYLCASSRGLNQPQHFGDGTRLSIL.

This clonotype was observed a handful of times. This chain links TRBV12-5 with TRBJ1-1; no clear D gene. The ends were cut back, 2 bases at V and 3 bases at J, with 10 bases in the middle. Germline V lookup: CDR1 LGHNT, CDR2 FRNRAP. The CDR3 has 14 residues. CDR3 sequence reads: CASGLSPGHTEAFF. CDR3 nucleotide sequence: TGTGCTAGTGGTTTGTCCCCCGGCCACACTGAAGCTTTCTTT.

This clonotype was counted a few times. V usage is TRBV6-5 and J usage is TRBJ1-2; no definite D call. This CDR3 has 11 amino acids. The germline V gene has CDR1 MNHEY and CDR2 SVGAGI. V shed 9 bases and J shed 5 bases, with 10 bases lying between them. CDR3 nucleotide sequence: TGTGCCAGTGGAGATAAATATGGCTACACCTTC. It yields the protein CASGDKYGYTF.

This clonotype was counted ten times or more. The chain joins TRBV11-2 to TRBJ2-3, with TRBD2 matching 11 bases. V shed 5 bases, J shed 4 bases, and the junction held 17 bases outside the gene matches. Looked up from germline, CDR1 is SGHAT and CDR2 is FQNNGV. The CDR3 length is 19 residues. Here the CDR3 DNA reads TGTGCCAGCAGCCGGGGGCTAGCGGGGGGAGCTAGACGAGCAGATACGCAGTATTTT. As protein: CASSRGLAGGARRADTQYF. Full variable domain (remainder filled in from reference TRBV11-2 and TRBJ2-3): EAGVAQSPRYKIIEKRQSVAFWCNPISGHATLYWYQQILGQGPKLLIQFQNNGVVDDSQLPKDRFSAERLKGVDSTLKIQPAKLEDSAVYLCASSRGLAGGARRADTQYFGPGTRLTVL.

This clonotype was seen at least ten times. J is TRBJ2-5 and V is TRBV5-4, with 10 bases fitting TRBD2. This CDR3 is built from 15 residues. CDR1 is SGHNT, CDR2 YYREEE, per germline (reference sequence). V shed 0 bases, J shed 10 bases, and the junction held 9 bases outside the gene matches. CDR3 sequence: CASSLVAGGPELQYF. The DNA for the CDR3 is TGTGCCAGCAGCTTGGTAGCGGGGGGCCCGGAGCTCCAGTACTTC.

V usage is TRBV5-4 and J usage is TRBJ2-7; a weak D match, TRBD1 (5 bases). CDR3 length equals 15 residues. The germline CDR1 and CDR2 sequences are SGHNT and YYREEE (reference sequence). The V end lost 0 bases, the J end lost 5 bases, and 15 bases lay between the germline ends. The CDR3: CASSLEGGRADEQYF. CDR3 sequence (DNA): TGTGCCAGCAGCTTGGAGGGCGGCAGGGCGGACGAGCAGTACTTC.

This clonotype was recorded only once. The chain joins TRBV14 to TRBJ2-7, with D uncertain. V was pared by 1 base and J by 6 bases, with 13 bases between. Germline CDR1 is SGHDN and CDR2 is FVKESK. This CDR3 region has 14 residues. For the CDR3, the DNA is TGTGCCAGCAGCCAAGCCGGCCGGCATCGCGAGCAGTACTTC. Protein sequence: CASSQAGRHREQYF.

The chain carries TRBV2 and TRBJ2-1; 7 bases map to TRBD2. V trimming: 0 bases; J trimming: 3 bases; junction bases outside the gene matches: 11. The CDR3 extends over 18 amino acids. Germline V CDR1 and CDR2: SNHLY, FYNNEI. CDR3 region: CASSEAQWTGLLYNEQFF. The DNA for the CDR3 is TGTGCCAGCAGTGAAGCCCAATGGACGGGACTACTCTACAATGAGCAGTTCTTC.

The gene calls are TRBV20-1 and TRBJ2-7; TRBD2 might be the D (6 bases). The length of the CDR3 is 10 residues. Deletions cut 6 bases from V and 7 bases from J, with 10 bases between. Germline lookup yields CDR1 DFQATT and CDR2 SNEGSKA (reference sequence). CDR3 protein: CSAGGWEQYF. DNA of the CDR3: TGCAGTGCGGGGGGATGGGAGCAGTACTTC.

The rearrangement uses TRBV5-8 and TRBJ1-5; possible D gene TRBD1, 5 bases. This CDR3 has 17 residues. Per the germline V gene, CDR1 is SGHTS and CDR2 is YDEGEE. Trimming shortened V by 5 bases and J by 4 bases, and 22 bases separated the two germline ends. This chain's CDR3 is CASSSLRGGDENQPQHF. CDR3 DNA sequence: TGTGCCAGCAGTTCCCTCCGGGGGGGAGATGAGAATCAGCCCCAGCATTTT.

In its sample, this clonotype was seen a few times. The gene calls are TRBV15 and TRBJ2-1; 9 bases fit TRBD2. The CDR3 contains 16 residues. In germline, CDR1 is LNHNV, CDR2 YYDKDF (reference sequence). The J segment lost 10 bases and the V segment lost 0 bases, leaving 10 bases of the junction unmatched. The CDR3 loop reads CATSRDLGAGGREQFF. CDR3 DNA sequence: TGTGCCACCAGCAGAGATCTTGGAGCGGGAGGACGAGAGCAGTTCTTC.

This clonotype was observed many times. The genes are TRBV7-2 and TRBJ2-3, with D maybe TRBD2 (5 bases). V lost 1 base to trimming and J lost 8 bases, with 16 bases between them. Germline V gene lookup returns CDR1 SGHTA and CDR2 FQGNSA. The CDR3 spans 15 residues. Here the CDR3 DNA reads TGTGCCAGCAGCTTAGGTGTCCGGGATGACGGTACGCAGTATTTT. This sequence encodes CASSLGVRDDGTQYF.

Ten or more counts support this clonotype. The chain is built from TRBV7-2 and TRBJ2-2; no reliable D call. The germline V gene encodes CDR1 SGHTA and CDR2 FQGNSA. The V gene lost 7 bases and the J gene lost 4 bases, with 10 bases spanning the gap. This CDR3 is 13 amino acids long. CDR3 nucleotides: TGTGCCAGCACATTAGGGATCACCGGGGAGCTGTTTTTT. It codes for CASTLGITGELFF.

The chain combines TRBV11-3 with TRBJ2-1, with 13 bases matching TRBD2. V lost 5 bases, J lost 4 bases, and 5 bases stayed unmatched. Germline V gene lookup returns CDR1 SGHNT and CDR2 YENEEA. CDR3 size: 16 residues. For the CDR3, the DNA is TGTGCCAGCAGCCCTGTGGGACTAGCGGGGTACAATGAGCAGTTCTTC. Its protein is CASSPVGLAGYNEQFF.

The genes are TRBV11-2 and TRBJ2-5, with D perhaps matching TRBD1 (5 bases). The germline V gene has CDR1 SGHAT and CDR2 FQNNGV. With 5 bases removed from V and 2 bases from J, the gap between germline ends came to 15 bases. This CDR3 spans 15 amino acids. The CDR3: CASSLAIGAQETQYF. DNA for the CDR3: TGTGCCAGCAGCCTCGCAATAGGGGCTCAAGAGACCCAGTACTTC.

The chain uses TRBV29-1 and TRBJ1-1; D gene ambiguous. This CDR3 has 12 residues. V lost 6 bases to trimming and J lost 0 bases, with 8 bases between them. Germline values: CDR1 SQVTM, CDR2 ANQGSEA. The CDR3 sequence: CSVQTVNTEAFF. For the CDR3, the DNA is TGCAGCGTACAAACGGTGAACACTGAAGCTTTCTTT.

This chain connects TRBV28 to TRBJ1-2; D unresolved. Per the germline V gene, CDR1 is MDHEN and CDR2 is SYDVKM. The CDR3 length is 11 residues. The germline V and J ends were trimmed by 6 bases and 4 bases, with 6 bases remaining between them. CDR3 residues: CASRRSYGYTF. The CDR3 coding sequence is TGTGCCAGCAGACGATCCTATGGCTACACCTTC.